Below are 24 T cell receptor beta chains sequenced from a single sample in a study of tumor-infiltrating lymphocytes in primary liver carcinoma. Starting material for RNA and DNA co-extraction consisted of about 17-34 mg of unsorted bulk tissue. Starting from approximately 470 ng of total RNA, TCR beta cDNA was produced with a primer in the constant region. Researchers made the TCR beta libraries by running three nested multiplex PCR rounds with slightly modified ARM-PCR. The two initial PCR rounds, about 9 cycles each, used TRBV1-TRBV30 forward and C-beta reverse primers. TCRdb passed the multiplex PCR reads through MiXCR, listing each CDR3 protein once. The sample has 30,000 to 40,000 distinct CDR3 sequences, nearly 75% seen once. Sample: liver tumor tissue from sampling region 4. Indicated subset: tumor region T4, right-lateral pole. The receptors stem from a man in his forties or fifties with primary liver carcinoma and hepatitis B virus infection.

On this clonotype: Since the CDR3 does not end with the conserved phenylalanine or tryptophan, this likely comes from a read error. The chain recombines TRBV11-3 with TRBJ1-1; no definite D call. The germline V gene encodes CDR1 SGHNT and CDR2 YENEEA. The CDR3 is made up of 13 amino acids. CDR3 in amino acids: CASSLAVNTEAFI. The CDR3 DNA is TGTGCCAGTAGCTTAGCAGTCAACACTGAAGCTTTCATT.

With respect to this clonotype: Relative to the germline gene, one junction end is altered; a read error may explain this. This chain joins TRBV18 and TRBJ2-5, with D tentatively TRBD2 (5 bases). This CDR3 has 13 amino acids. In germline, CDR1 is KGHSH, CDR2 LQKENI. As DNA, the CDR3 is TGTGCCAGCTCACCGGTAGCGAGAGAGACACAGTACTTC. This encodes CASSPVARETQYF.

Concerning this clonotype itself: At one end the junction does not follow the germline gene, possibly because of a read error. V usage is TRBV6-1 and J usage is TRBJ2-7; no reliable D call. Germline CDR1 is MNHNS and CDR2 is SASEGT. The CDR3 is 13 residues long. The CDR3 DNA reads as TGTGTCAGCAGTGAGACATACGACCTCGGGCAGTACTTC. Encoded protein: CVSSETYDLGQYF.

Concerning this clonotype itself: The junction shows a germline mismatch at one end, possibly a read error. The rearrangement uses TRBV4-3 and TRBJ2-3; TRBD1 matches at 7 bases. Germline-derived CDR1 and CDR2 are LGHNA and YSLEER. The CDR3 covers 15 residues. The CDR3 DNA is TGCGCCAGAAGCCGCCGACAGGGTGGGACAGAAACGCAGTATTTT. This codes for CARSRRQGGTETQYF.

This clonotype was seen once. Sequence at one end of the junction differs from germline and may be a read error. This sequence joins TRBV5-5 and TRBJ1-2; D remains unclear. Germline CDR1 and CDR2: SGHKS and YYEKEE (reference sequence). This CDR3 region has 12 residues. CDR3 coding DNA: TGTGCCAGTAGCTTGGACCGCTGGAGCTACACATTC. Translating it yields CASSLDRWSYTF.

The chain has TRBV6-6 and TRBJ2-3, with D possibly being TRBD1 or TRBD2 (5 bases each). This CDR3 has 17 amino acids. V was pared by 6 bases and J by 2 bases, with 21 bases between. From germline, CDR1 is MNHNY and CDR2 SVGAGI (reference sequence). The CDR3 DNA sequence: TGTGCCAGCAGATCGCAGGGTACTAGTGGTCTCACAGATACGCAGTATTTT. Protein: CASRSQGTSGLTDTQYF.

Points on this clonotype: The junction shows a germline mismatch at one end, possibly a read error. The gene calls are TRBV19 and TRBJ1-2; D gene unclear. The CDR3 is 13 amino acids. Germline CDR1 is LNHDA and CDR2 is SQIVND (reference sequence). This CDR3 reads CAGSLELSYGYTF. CDR3 coding DNA: TGTGCCGGTAGCCTGGAGCTCAGCTATGGCTACACCTTC. The full variable domain, with the rest looked up from reference TRBV19 and TRBJ1-2, is DGGITQSPKYLFRKEGQNVTLSCEQNLNHDAMYWYRQDPGQGLRLIYYSQIVNDFQKGDIAEGYSVSREKKESFPLTVTSAQKNPTAFYLCAGSLELSYGYTFGSGTRLTVV.

In this sample, this clonotype turned up once. Germline is not matched at one junction end, which may reflect a read error. The CDR3 DNA sequence: TGCACCTGGAGTGAGGCAACCGAAGCTTTCTTT. This encodes CTWSEATEAFF. The V call is TRBV30, the J call TRBJ1-1; unclear D gene. CDR1 and CDR2 from the germline V gene are GTSNPN and SVGIG (reference sequence). This CDR3 is built from 11 residues. Full variable domain (remainder filled in from reference TRBV30 and TRBJ1-1): SQTIHQWPATLVQPVGSPLSLECTVEGTSNPNLYWYRQAAGRGLQLLFYSVGIGQISSEVPQNLSASRPQDRQFILSSKKLLLSDSGFYLCTWSEATEAFFGQGTRLTVV.

Worth noting for this clonotype: No conserved phenylalanine or tryptophan is present at the end of the CDR3, so a read error is the likely explanation. The rearrangement uses TRBV6-2 or TRBV6-3 and TRBJ2-5, with unresolved D. Germline V CDR1 and CDR2: MNHEY, SVGEGT. Trimming removed 5 bases from V and 5 bases from J, with 21 bases in between. The CDR3 has 16 amino acids. This chain's CDR3 is CASSQSTAVGDETQYI. The CDR3 DNA follows: TGTGCCAGCAGTCAATCGACGGCAGTGGGCGATGAGACCCAGTACATC.

Many counts were recorded for this clonotype. A much larger clone lies a single base off, so this may be a read error. The J gene is TRBJ2-1, the V gene TRBV28; a possible D gene is TRBD2 (6 bases). There are 14 residues in the CDR3. CDR1 MDHEN and CDR2 SYDVKM come from the germline V gene. Trimming took off 6 bases at V and 4 bases at J, with 13 bases between the two ends. The CDR3 DNA sequence: TGTGCCAGCAGCCCGGGAGCCTTTTACAATGAGCAGTTCTTC. As protein: CASSPGAFYNEQFF.

J is TRBJ2-6 and V is TRBV28, with 7 positions matching TRBD1. Trimming took 10 bases from V and 0 from J; bases not matched to a gene: 12. The CDR3 runs to 17 residues. CDR1 MDHEN and CDR2 SYDVKM come from the germline V gene. CDR3 protein: CATSQARDSSGANVLTF. The DNA of the CDR3 is TGTGCCACTAGCCAAGCCCGGGACAGCTCTGGGGCCAACGTCCTGACTTTC.

The J gene is TRBJ2-7, the V gene TRBV20-1, with D maybe TRBD2 (5 bases). The CDR3 is made up of 14 amino acids. V lost 8 bases and J lost 3, with 20 bases in between. Germline V gives CDR1 DFQATT, CDR2 SNEGSKA (reference sequence). The CDR3 coding sequence is TGCAGTACTGGGTCGTCGGACGACTACTACGAGCAGTACTTC. Amino acids: CSTGSSDDYYEQYF.

The chain uses TRBV29-1 and TRBJ2-7; D remains ambiguous. The CDR3 loop spans 16 amino acids. V was cut by 7 bases and J by 9 bases, with 31 bases left in between. Germline V gives CDR1 SQVTM, CDR2 ANQGSEA. The CDR3 protein is CSAMTSETGTPFVQYF. In DNA, the CDR3 is TGCAGCGCCATGACATCTGAGACCGGCACTCCCTTCGTGCAGTACTTC.

As for this clonotype: Mismatch with germline at one junction end may stem from a read error. The rearrangement joins TRBV11-2 to TRBJ2-2; D tentatively reads TRBD1 or TRBD2 (5 bases each). The CDR3 runs 14 residues. From germline, CDR1 is SGHAT and CDR2 FQNNGV. Here the CDR3 DNA reads TGTTCCAGCAGCACAGACTCGGACATCGGGGAGCTATCTTTT. It yields the protein CSSSTDSDIGELSF.

About this clonotype: A read error is likely, as this CDR3 ends without the conserved phenylalanine or tryptophan. The V gene is TRBV28, the J gene TRBJ2-7; TRBD2 aligns across 7 bases. Germline V gene lookup returns CDR1 MDHEN and CDR2 SYDVKM. This CDR3 comprises 16 residues. As DNA, the CDR3 is TGTGCCAGCAGTTTCGGGGGGAGCGGGAAATATTACGAACAGTACTTA. Translating it yields CASSFGGSGKYYEQYL.

This clonotype was detected only once. A read error may account for a junction end that differs from germline. The chain uses TRBV28 and TRBJ2-7, with TRBD1 as a possible D gene (6 bases). The CDR3 extends over 14 amino acids. CDR1 MDHEN and CDR2 SYDVKM come from the germline V gene. CDR3 loop: CASRKGESSYEHYF. DNA of the CDR3: TGTGCCAGCAGAAAGGGGGAGAGCTCCTACGAGCACTACTTC.

This clonotype is labeled as medium-sized (0.01 to 0.1%). This chain joins TRBV30 and TRBJ2-4; 9 positions agree with TRBD1. Germline CDR1 reads GTSNPN; CDR2 reads SVGIG (reference sequence). V lost 0 bases to trimming and J lost 9 bases; unmatched junction nucleotides: 6. The CDR3 loop spans 14 amino acids. The CDR3 reads CAWSVLGTGTIQYF. DNA for the CDR3: TGTGCCTGGAGTGTACTCGGGACAGGGACCATTCAGTACTTC.

With regard to this clonotype: A junction end diverges from the germline sequence, so it may reflect a read error. V and J are TRBV6-5 and TRBJ2-3, with D perhaps matching TRBD2 (7 bases). CDR1 is MNHEY, CDR2 SVGAGI, per germline. This CDR3 contains 12 residues. The CDR3 loop reads CTSSYPGGPQFF. The CDR3 nucleotides read TGTACCAGCAGTTACCCCGGGGGGCCGCAGTTTTTT.

This clonotype was recorded at least ten times. Possible read error: a much larger clone is one base away. The chain links TRBV6-5 to TRBJ2-1, with 7 bases lining up with TRBD2. The CDR3 has 16 amino acids. Germline V gene lookup returns CDR1 MNHEY and CDR2 SVGAGI. CDR3 sequence: CASGYSGAGVRNEQFF. The DNA for the CDR3 is TGTGCCAGCGGTTACTCTGGCGCGGGAGTGCGGAATGAGCAGTTCTTC.

Regarding this clonotype: A read error may be the cause here, since a much bigger clone is one base away. The chain is built from TRBV20-1 and TRBJ2-7, with D hard to call. This CDR3 has 12 residues. Germline CDR1 is DFQATT and CDR2 is SNEGSKA (reference sequence). CDR3: CGARESAVEQYF. The CDR3 region has the DNA TGCGGTGCTAGAGAATCTGCTGTAGAGCAGTACTTC.

With regard to this clonotype: In this CDR3 the conserved last residue, phenylalanine or tryptophan, is missing, so a read error is likely. The chain links TRBV15 to TRBJ1-1, with no clear D. Germline CDR1 reads LNHNV; CDR2 reads YYDKDF (reference sequence). This CDR3 is built from 14 residues. CDR3 nucleotide sequence: TGTGCCACCAGCAGAGATCATGCGGGTACTGGAGCTTTCTTA. Its protein product is CATSRDHAGTGAFL.

The rearrangement links TRBV11-3 to TRBJ2-1; D is undetermined. In germline, CDR1 is SGHNT, CDR2 YENEEA. The CDR3 runs to 14 residues. Trimming left V 1 base short and J 15 bases short, with 19 bases between. The CDR3 nucleotides are TGTGCCAGCAGCTTAGGGGTCAGCGACAATGTGCTGTTCTTC. It is translated as CASSLGVSDNVLFF.

A note on this clonotype: One end of the junction fails to match germline, which may point to a read error. This chain links TRBV5-1 with TRBJ2-7; tentatively, D is TRBD2 (5 bases). The CDR3 spans 13 residues. CDR1 is SGHRS and CDR2 is YFSETQ in the germline V gene. This CDR3 reads CASWEPTSYEQYF. The CDR3 bases are TGCGCCAGCTGGGAACCTACTAGTTACGAGCAATACTTC.

As for this clonotype: One end of the junction is discordant with germline, which a read error may explain. The chain joins TRBV2 to TRBJ2-5; perhaps TRBD1 as D (6 bases). The CDR3 runs to 12 residues. Germline V gene data show CDR1 as SNHLY and CDR2 as FYNNEI. CDR3: CASRRQEESQYF. As DNA, the CDR3 is TGTGCCAGCAGGCGACAGGAGGAGAGCCAGTACTTC. Together with reference TRBV2 and TRBJ2-5, the CDR3 gives the full variable domain: EPEVTQTPSHQVTQMGQEVILRCVPISNHLYFYWYRQILGQKVEFLVSFYNNEISEKSEIFDDQFSVERPDGSNFTLKIRSTKLEDSAMYFCASRRQEESQYFGPGTRLLVL.